Below, 22 T cell receptor beta chains from the same sample are listed, as sequenced in a study of cytomegalovirus exposure and HLA in healthy donors. The primer mix had 60 Vbeta and 13 Jbeta primers. Profiling relied on immunoSEQ multiplex PCR, and the TCRdb table lists in-frame clones only, not all of them. The sample yields about 130,000 clones, about 86% seen once. Material: PBMCs. All receptors derive from a man between 18 and 35 years old in good health and CMV-seronegative.

The V call is TRBV6-6, the J call TRBJ1-1; D remains ambiguous. The germline V gene has CDR1 MNHNY and CDR2 SVGAGI (reference sequence). There are 13 residues in the CDR3. V was pared by 6 bases and J by 3 bases, with 11 bases between. DNA for the CDR3: TGTGCCAGCAGCGGGTCTCTTGACACTGAAGCTTTCTTT. This gives the protein CASSGSLDTEAFF.

The chain couples TRBV6-5 to TRBJ1-5, with TRBD1 matching over 11 bases. V gave up 4 bases and J gave up 9 bases; unmatched junction bases: 5. Germline V gene data show CDR1 as MNHEY and CDR2 as SVGAGI. The CDR3 consists of 14 residues. The CDR3 loop reads CASSSDRGRRPQHF. The CDR3 region has the DNA TGTGCCAGCAGTTCGGACAGGGGGCGCCGGCCCCAGCATTTT.

The chain joins TRBV10-3 to TRBJ1-4; D is perhaps TRBD1 (5 bases). Trimming removed 2 bases from V and 1 base from J, with 8 bases in between. The CDR3 has 15 residues. Per the germline V gene, CDR1 is ENHRY and CDR2 is SYGVKD. The CDR3 is CAISERRGTNEKLFF. The CDR3 DNA follows: TGTGCCATCAGTGAGAGGAGGGGAACTAATGAAAAACTGTTTTTT.

The chain couples TRBV4-2 to TRBJ1-2; 7 bases agree with TRBD1. Looked up from germline, CDR1 is LGHNA and CDR2 is YNFKEQ. The CDR3 has 19 amino acids. The ends lost 0 bases at V and 1 base at J; junction bases unmatched: 14. In DNA form, the CDR3 reads TGTGCCAGCAGCCAAGAACACCCTGCCAGGGACAGACTTAACTATGGCTACACCTTC. Translation: CASSQEHPARDRLNYGYTF.

This clone was seen a handful of times. V gene TRBV6-5 combines with J gene TRBJ1-5; 7 nucleotides match TRBD1. Germline loops: CDR1 MNHEY, CDR2 SVGAGI. V shed 7 bases, J shed 3 bases, and the junction held 6 bases outside the gene matches. The CDR3 is made up of 14 amino acids. CDR3 residues: CASKSGTVNQPQHF. CDR3 sequence (DNA): TGTGCCAGCAAATCCGGGACAGTCAATCAGCCCCAGCATTTT.

The V call is TRBV5-1, the J call TRBJ2-1; D not certain. Trimming pared 4 bases from V and 9 bases from J, leaving 11 bases between. The length of the CDR3 is 12 residues. The germline V gene encodes CDR1 SGHRS and CDR2 YFSETQ. This chain's CDR3 is CASSPSHSEQFF. As DNA, the CDR3 is TGCGCCAGCAGCCCTAGTCACTCTGAGCAGTTCTTC.

The chain uses TRBV11-3 and TRBJ2-5, with D possibly matching TRBD1 (7 bases). The CDR3 extends over 15 amino acids. Trimming stripped 1 base from V and 5 bases from J, with 14 bases between. The germline CDR1 and CDR2 sequences are SGHNT and YENEEA. The CDR3 DNA reads as TGTGCCAGCAGCTTAGCCGGGGGACAGTCCGAGACCCAGTACTTC. It specifies CASSLAGGQSETQYF.

The J gene is TRBJ2-7, the V gene TRBV4-3, with TRBD2 identical over 10 bases. Germline loops: CDR1 LGHNA, CDR2 YSLEER. CDR3 length equals 15 residues. J was trimmed by 6 bases and V by 3 bases; bases with no gene match: 8. The CDR3 coding sequence is TGCGCCAGCAGCCAGGTAGCGGGGGGCCCTCGCGAGCAGTACTTC. It encodes CASSQVAGGPREQYF.

This chain uses TRBV19 with TRBJ2-7; unclear D gene. CDR3 length equals 13 residues. The germline V and J ends were trimmed by 1 base and 3 bases, with 7 bases remaining between them. Per germline, CDR1 LNHDA and CDR2 SQIVND (reference sequence). The CDR3 region has the DNA TGTGCCAGTAGTATAGTTCCCAGCTACGAGCAGTACTTC. This codes for CASSIVPSYEQYF. Supplemented by reference TRBV19 and TRBJ2-7, the full variable domain reads DGGITQSPKYLFRKEGQNVTLSCEQNLNHDAMYWYRQDPGQGLRLIYYSQIVNDFQKGDIAEGYSVSREKKESFPLTVTSAQKNPTAFYLCASSIVPSYEQYFGPGTRLTVT.

A few counts support this clone. The chain couples TRBV30 to TRBJ2-1; the match to TRBD2 covers 10 bases. The germline gives CDR1 GTSNPN, CDR2 SVGIG (reference sequence). J was trimmed by 9 bases and V by 0 bases; bases with no gene match: 11. The CDR3 runs to 16 residues. The CDR3 protein is CAWSVLSGGAGGEQFF. The DNA for the CDR3 is TGTGCCTGGAGTGTACTCAGCGGGGGGGCCGGGGGTGAGCAGTTCTTC.

This chain uses TRBV6-6 with TRBJ2-3; 9 nucleotides agree with TRBD2. The ends lost 0 bases at V and 1 base at J; junction bases unmatched: 2. The CDR3 contains 16 residues. The germline gives CDR1 MNHNY, CDR2 SVGAGI (reference sequence). In nucleotides, the CDR3 is TGTGCCAGCAGTTACTCGCCTAGCGGGGGCACAGATACGCAGTATTTT. Residues: CASSYSPSGGTDTQYF.

The gene calls are TRBV15 and TRBJ1-5, with D perhaps TRBD1 (5 bases). The CDR3 runs to 16 residues. CDR1 and CDR2 (germline): LNHNV, YYDKDF (reference sequence). V lost 5 bases and J 5 bases, leaving 19 bases between the germline ends. CDR3 amino acids: CATSRPPGRPDQPQHF. The CDR3, as DNA: TGTGCCACCAGCCGCCCACCAGGGAGGCCGGATCAGCCCCAGCATTTT.

The chain has TRBV18 and TRBJ1-5, with D maybe TRBD1 (6 bases). V lost 6 bases to trimming and J lost 3 bases, with 12 bases between them. The length of the CDR3 is 14 residues. Germline CDR1 reads KGHSH; CDR2 reads LQKENI. CDR3 amino acids: CASSLGQNNQPQHF. CDR3 bases: TGTGCCAGCTCCCTTGGACAGAACAATCAGCCCCAGCATTTT.

The sample holds one count of this clone. The chain uses TRBV9 and TRBJ2-7; a weak D match, TRBD1 (5 bases). The CDR3 spans 13 residues. Germline V CDR1 and CDR2: SGDLS, YYNGEE. Trimming left V 4 bases short and J 0 bases short, with 8 bases between. CDR3 DNA: TGTGCCAGCAGCATGGACATCTCCTACGAGCAGTACTTC. Its translation: CASSMDISYEQYF.

The chain has TRBV4-3 and TRBJ1-2; D unresolved. The CDR3 loop spans 13 amino acids. The germline gives CDR1 LGHNA, CDR2 YSLEER. The germline V and J ends were trimmed by 8 bases and 3 bases, with 13 bases remaining between them. The chain's CDR3 is CASWQATDYGYTF. CDR3 DNA sequence: TGCGCCAGCTGGCAGGCGACGGACTATGGCTACACCTTC.

CDR3 in amino acids: CASSENPTGPGEQYF. For the CDR3, the DNA is TGCGCCAGCAGTGAGAACCCGACAGGGCCGGGAGAGCAGTACTTC. The rearrangement uses TRBV10-2 and TRBJ2-7; TRBD1 agrees at 7 bases. V lost 2 bases, J lost 7 bases, and 11 bases stayed unmatched. Germline CDR1 WSHSY, CDR2 SAAADI. This CDR3 is built from 15 residues.

This clone has more than one count but fewer than ten. The chain links TRBV6-1 to TRBJ2-6; 10 bases map to TRBD1. Unmatched junction bases numbered 7, after V lost 4 bases and J lost 4 bases. The germline CDR1 and CDR2 sequences are MNHNS and SASEGT. This CDR3 contains 17 residues. The CDR3 is CASSGRDRGLGANVLTF. The CDR3 DNA follows: TGTGCCAGCAGTGGCCGGGACAGGGGTCTGGGGGCCAACGTCCTGACTTTC.

The chain recombines TRBV19 with TRBJ2-4; tentatively, D is TRBD2 (6 bases). This CDR3 is built from 15 residues. Trimming shortened V by 5 bases and J by 8 bases, and 19 bases separated the two germline ends. Germline V gene lookup returns CDR1 LNHDA and CDR2 SQIVND (reference sequence). The CDR3 coding sequence is TGTGCCAGTAGTCTCCCCGCGGGGTTATTGGACATTCAGTACTTC. Protein sequence: CASSLPAGLLDIQYF.

The rearrangement joins TRBV5-4 to TRBJ2-1, with 11 bases that match TRBD1. The CDR3 extends over 15 amino acids. Trimming removed 4 bases from V and 10 bases from J; junction bases left unmatched: 10. Germline assignment: CDR1 SGHNT and CDR2 YYREEE (reference sequence). Here the CDR3 DNA reads TGTGCCAGCAGCGGGCCGGGACAGGGGGTCCGAGAGCAGTTCTTC. Protein product: CASSGPGQGVREQFF.

DNA of the CDR3: TGTGCCAGCAGTCCCCGAGGCGTTAGCACAGATACGCAGTATTTT. The encoded protein is CASSPRGVSTDTQYF. The rearrangement uses TRBV11-3 and TRBJ2-3; no clear D gene. V gave up 6 bases and J gave up 0 bases, with 13 bases separating them. Germline CDR1 SGHNT, CDR2 YENEEA. There are 15 residues in the CDR3.

This clone appeared once. The V call is TRBV13, the J call TRBJ2-1, with TRBD1 identical over 12 bases. This CDR3 contains 23 residues. The V gene end was trimmed by 4 bases and the J gene end by 4 bases; junction bases not matched to a gene: 26. Germline V gene sequence: CDR1 PRHDT, CDR2 FYEKMQ (reference sequence). The CDR3 is CASSSISRRGQGASLVLYNEQFF. Written as DNA, the CDR3 is TGTGCCAGCAGCTCTATTAGCCGCAGGGGACAGGGGGCCTCCCTAGTTCTTTACAATGAGCAGTTCTTC. The full variable domain, its missing parts supplied by reference TRBV13 and TRBJ2-1, is AAGVIQSPRHLIKEKRETATLKCYPIPRHDTVYWYQQGPGQDPQFLISFYEKMQSDKGSIPDRFSAQQFSDYHSELNMSSLELGDSALYFCASSSISRRGQGASLVLYNEQFFGPGTRLTVL.

This clone was observed once. This chain uses TRBV5-8 with TRBJ1-4; 8 bases are shared with TRBD1. V trimming: 4 bases; J trimming: 6 bases; junction bases outside the gene matches: 8. This CDR3 is built from 15 residues. CDR1 and CDR2 (germline): SGHTS, YDEGEE. CDR3 coding DNA: TGTGCCAGCAGCCTCCCGGGGACAGGCTATGAAAAACTGTTTTTT. It yields the protein CASSLPGTGYEKLFF.